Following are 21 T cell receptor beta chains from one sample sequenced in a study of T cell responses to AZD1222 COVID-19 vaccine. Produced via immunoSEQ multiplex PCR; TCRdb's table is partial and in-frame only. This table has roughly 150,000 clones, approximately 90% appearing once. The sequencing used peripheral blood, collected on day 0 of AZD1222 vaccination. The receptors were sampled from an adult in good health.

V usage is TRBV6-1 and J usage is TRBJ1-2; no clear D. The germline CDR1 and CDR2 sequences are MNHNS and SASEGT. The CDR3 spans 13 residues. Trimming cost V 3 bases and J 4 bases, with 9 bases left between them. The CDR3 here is CASSEEGSYGYTF. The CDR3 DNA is TGTGCCAGCAGTGAGGAGGGCTCCTATGGCTACACCTTC.

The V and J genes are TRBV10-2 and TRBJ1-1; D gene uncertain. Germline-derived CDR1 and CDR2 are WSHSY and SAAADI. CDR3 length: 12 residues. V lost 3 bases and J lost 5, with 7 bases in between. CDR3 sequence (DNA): TGCGCCAGCAGTGAAAGTCGGACTGAAGCTTTCTTT. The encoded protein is CASSESRTEAFF.

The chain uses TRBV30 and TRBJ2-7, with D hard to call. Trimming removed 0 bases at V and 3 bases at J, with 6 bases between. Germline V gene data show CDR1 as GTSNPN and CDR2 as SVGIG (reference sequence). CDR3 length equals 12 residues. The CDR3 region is CAWSVTSYEQYF. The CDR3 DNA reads TGTGCCTGGAGTGTCACCAGCTACGAGCAGTACTTC.

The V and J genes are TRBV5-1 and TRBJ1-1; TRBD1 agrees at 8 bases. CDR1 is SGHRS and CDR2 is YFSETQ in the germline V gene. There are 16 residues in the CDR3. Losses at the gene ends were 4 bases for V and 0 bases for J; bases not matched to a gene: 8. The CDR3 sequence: CASSVDRASMNTEAFF. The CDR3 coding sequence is TGCGCCAGCAGCGTGGACAGGGCCTCTATGAACACTGAAGCTTTCTTT. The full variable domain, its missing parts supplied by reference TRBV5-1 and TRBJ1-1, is KAGVTQTPRYLIKTRGQQVTLSCSPISGHRSVSWYQQTPGQGLQFLFEYFSETQRNKGNFPGRFSGRQFSNSRSEMNVSTLELGDSALYLCASSVDRASMNTEAFFGQGTRLTVV.

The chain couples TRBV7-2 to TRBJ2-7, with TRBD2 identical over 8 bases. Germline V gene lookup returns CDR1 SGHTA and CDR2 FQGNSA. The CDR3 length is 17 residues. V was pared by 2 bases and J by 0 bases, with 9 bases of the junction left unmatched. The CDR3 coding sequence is TGTGCCAGCAGCTTACAAGCTAGCGGGTCCTACTCCTACGAGCAGTACTTC. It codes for CASSLQASGSYSYEQYF.

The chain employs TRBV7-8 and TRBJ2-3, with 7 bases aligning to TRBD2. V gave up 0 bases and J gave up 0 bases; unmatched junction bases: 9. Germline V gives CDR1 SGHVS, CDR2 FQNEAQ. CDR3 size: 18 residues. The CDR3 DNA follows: TGTGCCAGCAGCTTAGCGCCCGGGGAGGGGACTAGCACAGATACGCAGTATTTT. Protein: CASSLAPGEGTSTDTQYF.

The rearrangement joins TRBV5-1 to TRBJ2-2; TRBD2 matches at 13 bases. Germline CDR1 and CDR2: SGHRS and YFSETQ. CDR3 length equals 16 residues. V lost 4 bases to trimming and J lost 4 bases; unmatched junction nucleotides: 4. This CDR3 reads CASSPGLAGATGELFF. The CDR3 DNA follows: TGCGCCAGCAGCCCCGGACTAGCGGGGGCCACCGGGGAGCTGTTTTTT.

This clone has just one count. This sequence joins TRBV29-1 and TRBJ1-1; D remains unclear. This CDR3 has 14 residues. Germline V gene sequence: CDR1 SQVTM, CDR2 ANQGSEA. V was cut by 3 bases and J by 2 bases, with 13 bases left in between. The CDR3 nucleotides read TGCAGCGTTGATCGACATTCGGGCAACACTGAAGCTTTCTTT. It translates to CSVDRHSGNTEAFF.

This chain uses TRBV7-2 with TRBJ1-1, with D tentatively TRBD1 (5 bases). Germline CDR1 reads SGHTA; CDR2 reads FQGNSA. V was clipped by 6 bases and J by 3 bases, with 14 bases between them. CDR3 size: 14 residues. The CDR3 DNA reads TGTGCCAGCAGACCCAGGGACTGGTACACTGAAGCTTTCTTT. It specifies CASRPRDWYTEAFF.

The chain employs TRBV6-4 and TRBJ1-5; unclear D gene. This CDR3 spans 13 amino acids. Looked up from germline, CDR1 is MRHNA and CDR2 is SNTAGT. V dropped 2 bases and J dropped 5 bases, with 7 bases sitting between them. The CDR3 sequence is CASSDMKYQPQHF. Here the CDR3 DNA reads TGTGCCAGCAGTGACATGAAGTATCAGCCCCAGCATTTT.

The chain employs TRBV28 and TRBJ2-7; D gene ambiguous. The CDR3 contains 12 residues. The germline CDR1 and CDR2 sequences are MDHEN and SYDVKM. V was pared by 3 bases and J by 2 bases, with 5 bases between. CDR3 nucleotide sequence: TGTGCCAGCAGTTTGTCTGCCTACGAGCAGTACTTC. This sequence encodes CASSLSAYEQYF.

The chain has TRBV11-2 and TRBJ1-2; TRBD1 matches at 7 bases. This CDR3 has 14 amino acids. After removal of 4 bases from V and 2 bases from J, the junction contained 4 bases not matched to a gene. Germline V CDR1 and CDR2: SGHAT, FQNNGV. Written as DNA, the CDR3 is TGTGCCAGCAGCTCCGTACAGGGGAACTATGGCTACACCTTC. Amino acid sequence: CASSSVQGNYGYTF.

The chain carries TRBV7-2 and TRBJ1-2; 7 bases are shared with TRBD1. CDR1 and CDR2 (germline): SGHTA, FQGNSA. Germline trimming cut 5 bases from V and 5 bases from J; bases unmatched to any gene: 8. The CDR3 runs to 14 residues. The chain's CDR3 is CASSETGVGYGYTF. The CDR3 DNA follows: TGTGCCAGCAGCGAAACAGGGGTAGGATATGGCTACACCTTC.

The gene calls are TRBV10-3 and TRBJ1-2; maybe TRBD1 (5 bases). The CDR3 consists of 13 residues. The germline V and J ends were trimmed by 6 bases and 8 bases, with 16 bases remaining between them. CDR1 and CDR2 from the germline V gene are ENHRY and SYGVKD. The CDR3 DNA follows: TGTGCCATCAGGCCCCCCCGGGGGGAGGGCTACACCTTC. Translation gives CAIRPPRGEGYTF.

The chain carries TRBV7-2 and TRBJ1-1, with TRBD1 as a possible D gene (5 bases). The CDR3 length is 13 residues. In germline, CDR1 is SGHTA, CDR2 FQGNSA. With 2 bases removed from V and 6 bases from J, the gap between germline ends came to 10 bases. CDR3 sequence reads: CASSLQGGAEAFF. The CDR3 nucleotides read TGTGCCAGCAGCTTACAGGGTGGCGCTGAAGCTTTCTTT.

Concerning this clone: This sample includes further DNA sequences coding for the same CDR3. Here the CDR3 reads CASSLSGYEQYF. CDR3 bases: TGTGCCAGCAGTTTAAGTGGCTACGAGCAGTACTTC. This chain joins TRBV28 and TRBJ2-7; D uncertain. The V and J ends lost 2 bases and 3 bases respectively, with 5 bases between them. CDR3 length: 12 residues. Per germline, CDR1 MDHEN and CDR2 SYDVKM.

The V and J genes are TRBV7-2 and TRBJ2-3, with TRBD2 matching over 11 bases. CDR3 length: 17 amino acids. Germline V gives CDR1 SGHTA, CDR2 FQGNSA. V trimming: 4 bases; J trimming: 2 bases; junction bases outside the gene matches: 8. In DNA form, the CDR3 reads TGTGCCAGCAGCTCCCCTCCGGGACTAGCGGACACAGATACGCAGTATTTT. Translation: CASSSPPGLADTDTQYF. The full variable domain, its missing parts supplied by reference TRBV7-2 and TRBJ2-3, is GAGVSQSPSNKVTEKGKDVELRCDPISGHTALYWYRQSLGQGLEFLIYFQGNSAPDKSGLPSDRFSAERTGGSVSTLTIQRTQQEDSAVYLCASSSPPGLADTDTQYFGPGTRLTVL.

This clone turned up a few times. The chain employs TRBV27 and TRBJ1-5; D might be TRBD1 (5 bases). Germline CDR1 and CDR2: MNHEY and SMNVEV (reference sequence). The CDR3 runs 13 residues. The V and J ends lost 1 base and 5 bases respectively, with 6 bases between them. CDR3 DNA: TGTGCCAGCAGTTTATGGGGCGATCAGCCCCAGCATTTT. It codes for CASSLWGDQPQHF.

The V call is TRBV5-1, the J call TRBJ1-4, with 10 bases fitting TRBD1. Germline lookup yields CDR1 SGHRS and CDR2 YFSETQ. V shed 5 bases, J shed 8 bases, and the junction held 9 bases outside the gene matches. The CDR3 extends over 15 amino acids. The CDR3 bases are TGCGCCAGCAGAGGGACAGGGGACGCCCGGGAAAAACTGTTTTTT. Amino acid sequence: CASRGTGDAREKLFF.

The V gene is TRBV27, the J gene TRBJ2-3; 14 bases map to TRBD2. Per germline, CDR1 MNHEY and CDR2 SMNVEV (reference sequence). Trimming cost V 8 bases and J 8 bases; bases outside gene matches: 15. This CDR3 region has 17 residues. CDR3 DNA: TGTGCCAGCGGGACGATCGGGACTAGCGGGAGCGTTGGTACGCAGTATTTT. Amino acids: CASGTIGTSGSVGTQYF.

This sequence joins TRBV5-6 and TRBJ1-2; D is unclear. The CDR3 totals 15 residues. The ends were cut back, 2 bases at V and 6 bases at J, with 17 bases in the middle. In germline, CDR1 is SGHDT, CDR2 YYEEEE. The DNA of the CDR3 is TGTGCCAGCAGCTTATTAGACGGACGGGAGAATGGCTACACCTTC. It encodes CASSLLDGRENGYTF.